Below, one TCR beta chain is given with its context. Its antigen is currently unknown. The total RNA that was extracted per sample amounted to at least 5.5 micrograms. Primed by a sample-barcoded 5' primer and a J-beta primer mix, a second PCR proceeded for 7 to 11 cycles. Via MiXCR, TCRdb re-called the 5' RACE reads, giving one row per CDR3 protein. This sample yields some 1 million distinct CDR3 sequences, of which around 43% are seen a single time; 15% to 20% belongs to the top ten. The data belong to a study of blood T cells in healthy people across ages. Study context: Template switching recovered approximately one barcoded beta molecule for every two T cells. The study, taken as a whole, reports: Underestimates were what the diversity estimates from one million T cells were considered to be. Naive T cell percentage by flow cytometry tracked strongly with beta diversity.

The V gene's germline CDR1 is SGHNT and CDR2 YYREEE (reference sequence). The J segment lost 2 bases and the V segment lost 4 bases, leaving 6 bases of the junction unmatched. The CDR3 runs 16 residues. V and J are TRBV5-4 and TRBJ2-5; 12 nucleotides align to TRBD2. The sample was blood. This sequence was found in an older woman in good health. Here the CDR3 DNA reads TGTGCCAGCAGCACCGGACTAGCGGGAAAGCAAGAGACCCAGTACTTC. Protein product: CASSTGLAGKQETQYF.